This T cell receptor (beta chain) was sequenced in a study of blood T cell repertoires in COVID-19. Across the study: The analysed material was cDNA or gDNA that came from T cells, B-cell-depleted T cells, or PBMCs.

Original analysis: Amplified reference gene primers provided the basis for estimating nucleated cell counts. Clones were read by immunoSEQ multiplex PCR, and TCRdb kept only the in-frame ones, dropping some. V and J calls and clone size come straight from that table; D and trimming were deduced from the DNA. In the table there are more than 95,000 clones, about 86% of which are singletons. Trimming pared 5 bases from V and 0 bases from J, leaving 8 bases between. This CDR3 contains 14 residues. Germline CDR1 and CDR2: LNHNV and YYDKDF (reference sequence). The chain employs TRBV15 and TRBJ2-1; D gene uncertain. Sequenced input: peripheral blood. This clonotype originated in a woman in her fifties or sixties in a cohort sampled during active or convalescent COVID-19. This CDR3 reads CATSRQGSYNEQFF. Here the CDR3 DNA reads TGTGCCACCAGCCGACAAGGCTCCTACAATGAGCAGTTCTTC.